This TCR beta chain was observed in a study of blood T cells in healthy people across ages. For the second PCR, which ran for about 6 to 12 cycles, a sample-barcoded 5' primer and a J-beta primer mix were used. TCRdb re-called the 5' RACE reads with MiXCR, one entry per CDR3 protein. The sample lists around 1,500,000 distinct CDR3 sequences, approximately 40% occurring once. CDR3 size: 13 residues. V lost 4 bases and J 5 bases, leaving 14 bases between the germline ends. Germline loops: CDR1 SQVTM, CDR2 ANQGSEA. There are many counts of this clonotype. This chain joins TRBV29-1 and TRBJ2-5; D possibly corresponds to TRBD1 (5 bases). Sequenced sample: blood. The receptor was isolated from a woman between 18 and 29 years old in good health. Here the CDR3 DNA reads TGCAGCGTTGTACAGGCAGAATCGGAGACCCAGTACTTC. Encoded protein: CSVVQAESETQYF.